This T cell receptor (beta chain) was obtained from a study of T cell responses to AZD1222 COVID-19 vaccine. General observations from the study: None of the repertoires were sampled until the peak T cell response had passed. Just a handful of AZD1222 recipients tested seropositive at baseline. The donor cohort was predominantly white British with a female majority, and clonal diversity may have been underestimated.

Points on this clone: The antigen is unknown.

Clones were read by immunoSEQ multiplex PCR, and TCRdb kept only the in-frame ones, dropping some. The repertoire holds approximately 130,000 clones, 85% seen once, with around 8% in the top ten. This CDR3 has 14 residues. Trimming cost V 5 bases and J 5 bases, with 13 bases left between them. Germline V CDR1 and CDR2: SGHTA, FQGNSA. V and J are TRBV7-2 and TRBJ1-5; possible D gene TRBD1, 5 bases. The sequence derives from an adult who received the MenACWY meningococcal vaccine as a control. The sequenced sample was peripheral blood, obtained 28 days after the second dose of the MenACWY control vaccine. The CDR3 nucleotides read TGTGCCAGCAGCCCCCGCGCAGGGCATCAGCCCCAGCATTTT. It translates to CASSPRAGHQPQHF.